The entry below gives a single T cell receptor beta chain sequence along with its context. The germline V and J ends were trimmed by 4 bases and 2 bases, with 15 bases remaining between them. In germline, CDR1 is SGDLS, CDR2 YYNGEE. CDR3 length equals 15 residues. In the original workflow: The authors estimated nucleated cell counts from reference gene primer amplification. Repertoires were generated with immunoSEQ multiplex PCR, while TCRdb's copy carries only in-frame clones and drops some. The DNA was the basis for D and trimming; V, J and clone size are from that table. The table shows about 100,000 clones, with roughly 90% occurring only once. The sample belongs to a study of blood T cell repertoires in COVID-19. Overall study: The study drew acute and convalescent COVID-19 samples from the United States, Italy and Spain. In each case, the material was cDNA or gDNA derived from T cells, B-cell-depleted T cells, or PBMCs.

The sample was peripheral blood. This receptor was obtained from a man aged 35 to 55 with active or convalescent COVID-19. The J gene is TRBJ1-2, the V gene TRBV9, with D perhaps TRBD1 (6 bases). The CDR3 DNA follows: TGTGCCAGCAGCCCGGGGGGGGCGAACAACTATGGCTACACCTTC. As protein: CASSPGGANNYGYTF.